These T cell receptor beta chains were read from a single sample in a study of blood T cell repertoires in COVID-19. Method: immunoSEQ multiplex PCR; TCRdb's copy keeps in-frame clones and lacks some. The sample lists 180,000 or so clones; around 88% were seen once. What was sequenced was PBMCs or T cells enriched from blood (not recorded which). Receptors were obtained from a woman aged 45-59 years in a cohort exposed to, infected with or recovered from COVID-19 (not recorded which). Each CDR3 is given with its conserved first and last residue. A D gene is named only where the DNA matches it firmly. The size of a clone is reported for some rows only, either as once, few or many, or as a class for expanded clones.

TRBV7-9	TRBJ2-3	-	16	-	CASSRSLAGAGNTQYF	TGTGCCAGCAGCCGTAGTTTGGCAGGGGCAGGGAATACGCAGTATTTT
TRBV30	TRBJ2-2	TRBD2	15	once	CAWSVSGGAGGELFF	TGTGCCTGGAGTGTAAGCGGGGGGGCCGGCGGGGAGCTGTTTTTT
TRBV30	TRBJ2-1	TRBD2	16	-	CAWSVRASGRKHEQFF	TGTGCCTGGAGTGTACGGGCTAGCGGGAGGAAGCATGAGCAGTTCTTC
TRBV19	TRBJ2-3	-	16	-	CASRAPGTLSTDTQYF	TGTGCCAGTAGGGCCCCCGGGACATTGAGCACAGATACGCAGTATTTT
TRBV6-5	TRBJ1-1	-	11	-	CASSNRIEAFF	TGTGCCAGCAGTAACAGAATTGAAGCTTTCTTT
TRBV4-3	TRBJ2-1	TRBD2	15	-	CASSQDWGGVDEQFF	TGCGCCAGCAGCCAAGATTGGGGGGGGGTCGATGAGCAGTTCTTC
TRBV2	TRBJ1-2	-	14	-	CASTQMEGRRSYTF	TGTGCCAGCACCCAAATGGAGGGACGGAGGAGCTACACCTTC
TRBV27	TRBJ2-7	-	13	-	CASSMGNSYEQYF	TGTGCCAGCAGTATGGGCAATTCCTACGAGCAGTACTTC
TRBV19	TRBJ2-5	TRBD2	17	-	CASSPTRWAGERETQYF	TGTGCCAGTAGTCCTACCCGGTGGGCGGGGGAAAGGGAGACCCAGTACTTC
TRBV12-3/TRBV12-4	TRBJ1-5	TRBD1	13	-	CASTGTGDQPQHF	TGTGCCAGCACCGGGACAGGGGATCAGCCCCAGCATTTT
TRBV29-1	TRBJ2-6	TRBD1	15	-	CSVTGTDSGANVLTF	TGTAGCGTCACCGGGACAGACTCTGGGGCCAACGTCCTGACTTTC
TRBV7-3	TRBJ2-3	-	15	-	CASSLTTISTDTQYF	TGTGCCAGCAGCTTAACGACTATAAGCACAGATACGCAGTATTTT
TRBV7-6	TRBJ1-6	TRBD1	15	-	CASSLAGQGASPLHF	TGTGCCAGCAGCTTAGCGGGACAGGGGGCCTCACCCCTCCACTTT
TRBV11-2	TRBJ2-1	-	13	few	CASGYGREEEQFF	TGTGCCAGCGGCTACGGGAGAGAGGAAGAGCAGTTCTTC
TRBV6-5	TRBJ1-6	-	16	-	CASSYWRTEGNSPLHF	TGTGCCAGCAGTTACTGGCGGACAGAGGGTAATTCACCCCTCCACTTT
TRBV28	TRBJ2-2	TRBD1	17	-	CASSRNPPGGASGELFF	TGTGCCAGCAGCCGAAACCCTCCAGGGGGAGCTTCCGGGGAGCTGTTTTTT
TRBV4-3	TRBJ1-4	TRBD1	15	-	CASSQEDRGREKLFF	TGCGCCAGCAGCCAGGAGGACAGGGGGCGTGAAAAACTGTTTTTT
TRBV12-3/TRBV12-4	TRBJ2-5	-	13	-	CASSFWLFETQYF	TGTGCCAGCAGTTTTTGGCTTTTTGAGACCCAGTACTTC
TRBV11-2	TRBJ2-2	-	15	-	CASSGAVSNTGELFF	TGTGCCAGCAGCGGGGCGGTCTCGAACACCGGGGAGCTGTTTTTT
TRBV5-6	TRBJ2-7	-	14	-	CASSLVDMHYEQYF	TGTGCCAGCAGCTTGGTGGACATGCACTACGAGCAGTACTTC
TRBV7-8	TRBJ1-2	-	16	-	CASSLAGQGGFYGYTF	TGTGCCAGCAGCTTAGCGGGGCAGGGTGGCTTCTATGGCTACACCTTC
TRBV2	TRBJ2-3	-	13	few	CASSAYRTDTQYF	TGTGCCAGCAGTGCTTATCGTACAGATACGCAGTATTTT
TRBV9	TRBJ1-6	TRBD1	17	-	CASSVPIPGQGNSPLHF	TGTGCCAGCAGCGTTCCAATACCGGGACAGGGGAATTCACCCCTCCACTTT
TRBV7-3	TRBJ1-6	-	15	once	CASSEQASRNSPLHF	TGTGCCAGCTCCGAACAGGCCAGTCGGAATTCACCCCTCCACTTT
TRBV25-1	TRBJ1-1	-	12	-	CASTGGHTEAFF	TGTGCCAGTACAGGCGGTCACACTGAAGCTTTCTTT
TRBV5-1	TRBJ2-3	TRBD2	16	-	CASSSRTSGSTDTQYF	TGCGCCAGCAGCTCCCGGACTAGCGGTAGCACAGATACGCAGTATTTT
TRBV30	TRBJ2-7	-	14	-	CAWQLGGAPYEQYF	TGTGCCTGGCAATTGGGGGGGGCCCCCTACGAGCAGTACTTC
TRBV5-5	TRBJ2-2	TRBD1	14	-	CASSQQGFPGELFF	TGTGCCAGCAGCCAACAGGGGTTCCCCGGGGAGCTGTTTTTT
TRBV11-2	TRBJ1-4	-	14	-	CASSSSSSGEKLFF	TGTGCCAGCAGCTCCTCTAGTAGTGGGGAAAAACTGTTTTTT
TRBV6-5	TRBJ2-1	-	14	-	CASLISGVYNEQFF	TGTGCCAGCTTGATTAGCGGAGTATACAATGAGCAGTTCTTC
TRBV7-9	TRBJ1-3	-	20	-	CASSITPRQFPMGSGNTIYF	TGTGCCAGCAGCATAACCCCCAGACAGTTCCCCATGGGATCTGGAAACACCATATATTTT
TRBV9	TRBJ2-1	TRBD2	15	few	CASSGTSGTYNEQFF	TGTGCCAGCAGCGGAACTAGCGGAACCTACAATGAGCAGTTCTTC
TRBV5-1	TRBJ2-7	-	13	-	CASSPGGSYEQYF	TGCGCCAGCAGCCCCGGGGGCTCCTACGAGCAGTACTTC
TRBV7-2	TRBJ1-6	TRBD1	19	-	CASSFRQGARSSYNSPLHF	TGTGCCAGCAGCTTCCGACAGGGGGCAAGGAGCTCCTATAATTCACCCCTCCACTTT
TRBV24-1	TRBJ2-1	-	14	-	CATSDHQSFNEQFF	TGTGCCACCAGTGATCACCAGTCCTTCAATGAGCAGTTCTTC
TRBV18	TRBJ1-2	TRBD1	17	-	CASSPEGQGPAGYGYTF	TGTGCCAGCTCACCGGAGGGACAGGGGCCTGCTGGGTATGGCTACACCTTC
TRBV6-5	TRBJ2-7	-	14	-	CASSQTGPIGEQYF	TGTGCCAGCAGCCAGACAGGCCCGATTGGCGAGCAGTACTTC
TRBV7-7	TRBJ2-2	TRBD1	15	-	CASRAGTGGTGELFF	TGTGCTAGCAGGGCCGGGACAGGGGGCACCGGGGAGCTGTTTTTT
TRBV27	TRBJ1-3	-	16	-	CASSLSSRTDGNTIYF	TGTGCCAGCAGTTTATCGTCCAGGACAGACGGAAACACCATATATTTT
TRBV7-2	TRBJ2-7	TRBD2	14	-	CASSLVGREGEQYF	TGTGCCAGCAGCTTAGTTGGCAGGGAGGGCGAGCAGTACTTC
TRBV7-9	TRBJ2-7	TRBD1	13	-	CASSPTGGYEQYF	TGTGCCAGCAGCCCAACAGGGGGCTACGAGCAGTACTTC
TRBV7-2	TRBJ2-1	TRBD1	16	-	CASSLQPGGISTEQFF	TGTGCCAGCAGCTTACAGCCAGGGGGCATTTCCACTGAGCAGTTCTTC
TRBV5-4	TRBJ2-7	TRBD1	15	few	CASSLLRTGGDEQYF	TGTGCCAGCAGCTTGTTAAGGACAGGGGGCGACGAGCAGTACTTC
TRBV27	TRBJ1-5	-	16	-	CASSVEGHPSNQPQHF	TGTGCCAGCAGCGTGGAGGGCCATCCTAGCAATCAGCCCCAGCATTTT
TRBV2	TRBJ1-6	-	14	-	CASLWAEDNSPLHF	TGTGCCAGCTTGTGGGCAGAAGATAATTCACCCCTCCACTTT
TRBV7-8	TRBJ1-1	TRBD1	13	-	CASLGQSNTEAFF	TGTGCCAGCTTGGGACAGTCAAACACTGAAGCTTTCTTT
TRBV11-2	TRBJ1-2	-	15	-	CASSPSLHTNYGYTF	TGTGCCAGCAGCCCGTCGTTGCACACAAACTATGGCTACACCTTC
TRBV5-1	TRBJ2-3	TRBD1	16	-	CASSLVTTGSTDTQYF	TGCGCCAGCAGCTTGGTTACGACAGGGAGCACAGATACGCAGTATTTT
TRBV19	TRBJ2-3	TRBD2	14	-	CASRKAGGADTQYF	TGTGCCAGTAGGAAAGCGGGAGGAGCAGATACGCAGTATTTT
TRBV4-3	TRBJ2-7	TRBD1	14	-	CASSQETGPYEQYF	TGCGCCAGCAGCCAAGAGACAGGGCCCTACGAGCAGTACTTC
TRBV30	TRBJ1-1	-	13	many	CAWTVGRGTEAFF	TGTGCCTGGACAGTCGGCAGGGGAACTGAAGCTTTCTTT
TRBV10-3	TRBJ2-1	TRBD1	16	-	CAIRSLQGTGVGEQFF	TGTGCCATCAGATCCCTACAGGGGACCGGGGTGGGTGAGCAGTTCTTC
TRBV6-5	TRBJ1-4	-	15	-	CASSYSAGRDEKLFF	TGTGCCAGCAGTTACTCCGCGGGGAGGGATGAAAAACTGTTTTTT
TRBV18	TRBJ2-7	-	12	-	CASSPQGPEQYF	TGTGCCAGCTCACCACAGGGGCCCGAGCAGTACTTC